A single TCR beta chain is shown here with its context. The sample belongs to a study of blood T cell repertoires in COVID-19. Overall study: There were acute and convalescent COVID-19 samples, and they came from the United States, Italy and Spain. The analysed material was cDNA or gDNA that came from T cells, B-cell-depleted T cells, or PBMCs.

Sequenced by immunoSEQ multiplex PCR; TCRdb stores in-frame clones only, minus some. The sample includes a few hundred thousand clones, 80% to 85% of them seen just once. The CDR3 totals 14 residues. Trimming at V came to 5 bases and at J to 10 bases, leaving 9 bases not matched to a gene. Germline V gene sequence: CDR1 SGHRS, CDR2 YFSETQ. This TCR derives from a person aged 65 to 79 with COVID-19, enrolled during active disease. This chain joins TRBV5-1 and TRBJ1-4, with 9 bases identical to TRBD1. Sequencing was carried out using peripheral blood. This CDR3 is CASRETTGGGKLFF. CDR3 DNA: TGCGCCAGCAGGGAGACAACAGGGGGCGGAAAACTGTTTTTT.